The clone carrying this TCR beta chain was recorded a few times. The antigen is unknown. This sample stems from a study of cytomegalovirus exposure and HLA in healthy donors. Overall study findings and caveats: In a later analysis, approximately 15,000 TCR beta sequences were associated with HLA alleles at 0.05 false discovery rate. It was reportedly the case that the classifier diagnosed cytomegalovirus status with high specificity and sensitivity. Investigators reported 164 TCR beta chains as tied to cytomegalovirus.

The PCR employed 60 Vbeta primers together with 13 Jbeta primers. Sequenced by immunoSEQ multiplex PCR; TCRdb stores in-frame clones only, minus some. The data contain 120,000 to 150,000 clones, around 77% of them singletons. The clonotype was recovered from a woman aged 40 to 50 in good health and CMV-seropositive. The sample consisted of PBMCs.

The CDR3 sequence is CASSESAGGNTEAFF. The DNA of the CDR3 is TGCGCCAGCAGTGAGTCGGCGGGGGGGAACACTGAAGCTTTCTTT. The chain couples TRBV10-1 to TRBJ1-1; the D gene is possibly TRBD1 (5 bases). The CDR3 runs to 15 residues. Germline CDR1 WNHNN, CDR2 SYGVQD (reference sequence). Between the trimmed V and J ends, which lost 0 bases and 1 base, there was a span of 9 bases.